This T cell receptor (beta chain) was retrieved from a study of cytomegalovirus exposure and HLA in healthy donors. Study-level information: The roughly 120 validation repertoires used the same platform as the roughly 700 first-cohort repertoires (as reported by a later analysis).

In the case of this clone: The antigen remains unidentified.

Only in-frame clones appear in the TCRdb table, and some are missing; sequencing was by immunoSEQ multiplex PCR. The repertoire consists of 300,000 to 450,000 clones, with 86% occurring once and the leading ten covering 0.83%. Regarding the study as a whole: The classifier was said to identify cytomegalovirus status with high specificity and sensitivity. Listed as cytomegalovirus-associated were 150 to 200 TCR beta chains.

This CDR3 contains 15 residues. Trimming took 3 bases from V and 4 from J; bases not matched to a gene: 7. CDR1 is SGHKS and CDR2 is YYEKEE in the germline V gene (reference sequence). Sequencing used PBMCs. The clonotype comes from a young woman in good health and CMV-seronegative. The V call is TRBV5-5, the J call TRBJ2-7; the match to TRBD1 covers 10 bases. The CDR3 here is CASSWDGTGAYEQYF. CDR3 in DNA: TGTGCCAGCAGCTGGGATGGGACAGGGGCATACGAGCAGTACTTC.